This T cell receptor (beta chain) is from a study of glioma-infiltrating T cells after dendritic cell vaccination. The V end was cut by 8 bases, the J end by 4 bases, with 11 bases between. The CDR3 runs to 12 residues. Germline V CDR1 and CDR2: MNHNY, SVGAGI (reference sequence). This clone was counted a few times. Fresh-frozen tumor tissue and more than two years of survival data were available for all. Using immunoSEQ multiplex PCR, the repertoire was profiled, and TCRdb retains in-frame clones only, with some absent. The sample includes about 49,000 clones, 85% to 90% of them seen just once. The sample was blood, taken before dendritic cell vaccination. The V gene is TRBV6-6, the J gene TRBJ1-2; no definite D call. This TCR was sampled from a human donor with glioblastoma. The CDR3 sequence: CASEGTSYGYTF. CDR3 DNA: TGTGCCAGCGAGGGCACCTCCTATGGCTACACCTTC.